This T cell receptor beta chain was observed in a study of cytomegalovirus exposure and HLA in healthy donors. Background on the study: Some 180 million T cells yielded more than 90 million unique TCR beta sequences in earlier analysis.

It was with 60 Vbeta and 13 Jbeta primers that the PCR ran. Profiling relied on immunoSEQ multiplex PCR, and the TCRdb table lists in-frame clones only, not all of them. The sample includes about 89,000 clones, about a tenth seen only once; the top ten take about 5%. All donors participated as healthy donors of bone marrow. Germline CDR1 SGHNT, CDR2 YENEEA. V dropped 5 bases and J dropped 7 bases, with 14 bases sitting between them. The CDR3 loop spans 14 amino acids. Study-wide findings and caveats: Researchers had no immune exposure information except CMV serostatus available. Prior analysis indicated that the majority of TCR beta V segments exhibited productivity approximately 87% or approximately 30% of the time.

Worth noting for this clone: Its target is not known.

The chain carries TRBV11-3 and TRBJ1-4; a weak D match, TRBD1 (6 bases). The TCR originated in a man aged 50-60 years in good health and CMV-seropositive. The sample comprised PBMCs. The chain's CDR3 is CASSAGAWGEKLFF. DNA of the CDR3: TGTGCCAGCAGCGCAGGGGCATGGGGTGAAAAACTGTTTTTT.